Each of the 12 T cell receptor beta chains below was sequenced from the same sample in a study of CD8+ T cells in alopecia areata. Reverse transcription of extracted RNA yielded cDNA, which provided the sequencing template. TCRdb's copy holds only in-frame clones and misses some; the assay was immunoSEQ multiplex PCR. There are some 120,000 clones in the sample, none observed a single time. The sequencing input was lesional skin. The receptors were sampled from a C3H/HeJ mouse with alopecia areata. This line is of MHC haplotype H2-k.

Note on this clone: At residue 13, the translated DNA and the protein in TCRdb do not agree; the protein given here is derived from the DNA. Mouse germline and gene names are used. The read ends 3 residues before the CDR3 terminus; that terminus is restored from the germline J gene. The rearrangement links TRBV19 to TRBJ1-3; D is unclear. CDR3 length: 16 residues. The V and J ends lost 4 bases and 0 bases respectively, with 14 bases between them. In germline, CDR1 is FNHDT, CDR2 SITEND (reference sequence). The DNA read from the CDR3 is TGTGCCAGCAGTGCCGTACAAAACCTTTCTGGAAATACG. Its protein product is CASSAVQNLSGNT. The whole CDR3 reads CASSAVQNLSGNTLYF. Full variable domain (rest looked up from reference TRBV19 and TRBJ1-3): GGIITQTPKFLIGQEGQKLTLKCQQNFNHDTMYWYRQDSGKGLRLIYYSITENDLQKGDLSEGYDASREKKSSFSLTVTSAQKNEMAVFLCASSAVQNLSGNTLYFGEGSRLIVV.

This clone was seen only a few times. Here the gene names and germline are mouse. CDR3 loop: CASSDAGRTGGAETLYF. Incomplete CDR3 DNA: TGTGCCAGCAGTGATGCCGGCCGTACAGGGGGTGCAGAA. The chain couples TRBV13-3 to TRBJ2-3; 7 bases match TRBD1. The observed sequence ends 4 residues before the CDR3 terminus, with the missing tail filled in from the germline J gene. The CDR3 has 17 residues. The germline V gene has CDR1 NNHDY and CDR2 SYVADS. Unmatched junction bases numbered 8, after V lost 0 bases and J lost 1 base.

Ten or more counts support this clone. At residue 12, the TCRdb protein and translated DNA are inconsistent; the protein given comes from the DNA. Mouse germline and gene names are used. The CDR3 is cut off 3 residues early in the read; its end comes from the germline J gene. The chain joins TRBV13-3 to TRBJ1-3; no firm D call. The CDR3 has 15 residues. CDR1 is NNHDY and CDR2 is SYVADS in the germline V gene. Trimming shortened V by 2 bases and J by 0 bases, and 9 bases separated the two germline ends. The CDR3 loop reads CASSERHFSGNTLYF. The sequenced CDR3 bases are TGTGCCAGCAGTGAGAGACACTTTTCTGGAAATACG.

Worth noting for this clone: The listed genes are named as in mouse. The read terminates 4 residues ahead of where the CDR3 ends, so the germline J gene completes it. J is TRBJ1-4 and V is TRBV19; 7 bases fit TRBD1. Per germline, CDR1 FNHDT and CDR2 SITEND (reference sequence). The CDR3 covers 14 residues. The sequenced CDR3 bases are TGTGCCAGCGTCGAGAGGGGGCGAAGCGAA. This sequence encodes CASVERGRSE. The complete CDR3 reads CASVERGRSERLFF.

The table lists this clone with a few counts. The gene names here belong to mouse. Read data end 4 residues before the CDR3 end; the end is taken from the germline J gene. This chain joins TRBV19 and TRBJ2-1; 11 bases agree with TRBD2. The CDR3 contains 15 residues. Germline CDR1 reads FNHDT; CDR2 reads SITEND (reference sequence). The CDR3 sequence: CASSIPGLGAAEQFF. The part of the CDR3 DNA that was read is TGTGCCAGCAGTATCCCGGGACTGGGGGCCGCT.

As to this clone: Gene labels here are mouse ones. The read gets to within 4 residues of the CDR3 end, and the germline J gene fills in the rest. This sequence joins TRBV13-1 and TRBJ2-1, with 14 positions matching TRBD2. The CDR3 has 16 amino acids. With 2 bases clipped from V and 3 bases from J, the junction kept 1 base outside the gene matches. CDR1 is NSHNY, CDR2 SYGAGN, per germline. The CDR3 here is CASSEGTGGAYAEQFF. Incomplete CDR3 DNA: TGTGCCAGCAGTGAGGGGACTGGGGGGGCCTATGCT.

On this clone itself: These gene names are mouse names. The read terminates 4 residues ahead of where the CDR3 ends, so the germline J gene completes it. The chain combines TRBV13-3 with TRBJ2-7; 7 positions agree with TRBD2. With V trimmed by 0 bases and J by 3 bases, 6 bases remained unmatched. There are 15 residues in the CDR3. The germline CDR1 and CDR2 sequences are NNHDY and SYVADS. This CDR3 reads CASSDARLGDYEQYF. The sequenced part of the CDR3 DNA is TGTGCCAGCAGTGATGCAAGGCTGGGGGACTAT.

A note on this clone: The gene names here belong to mouse. The sequence runs out 4 residues before the end of the CDR3; the remainder is reconstructed from the germline J gene. This chain joins TRBV14 and TRBJ2-1; the match to TRBD2 covers 14 bases. This CDR3 comprises 16 residues. The trim removed 5 bases at V and 3 bases at J, leaving 4 bases unmatched. CDR1 is SGHDT, CDR2 FRDEAV, per germline. The part of the CDR3 DNA that was read is TGTGCCAGCAGCTGGGACTGGGGGGGCATCTATGCT. This gives the protein CASSWDWGGIYA. The whole CDR3 protein is CASSWDWGGIYAEQFF.

Regarding this clone: Gene names are the mouse ones. The CDR3 goes on 4 residues after the read ends, and that part is filled in from the germline J gene. The J gene is TRBJ2-1, the V gene TRBV31; 12 bases align to TRBD2. V was pared by 4 bases and J by 3 bases, with 4 bases of the junction left unmatched. Germline V gene lookup returns CDR1 GKSSPN and CDR2 SITVG. The CDR3 length is 15 residues. CDR3 in amino acids: CAWKGLGGRYAEQFF. The CDR3 bases that were read are TGTGCCTGGAAGGGACTGGGGGGTCGCTATGCT.

This clone was observed many times. The listed genes are named as in mouse. The CDR3 end is not reached by the read, which stops 4 residues before it; the germline J gene fills it in. V is TRBV1 and J is TRBJ1-4; 7 nucleotides agree with TRBD1. There are 17 residues in the CDR3. Trimming removed 0 bases from V and 0 bases from J; junction bases left unmatched: 4. Germline assignment: CDR1 NSQYPW and CDR2 LRSPGD (reference sequence). CDR3 sequence reads: CTCSADPGQISNERLFF. CDR3 bases read: TGCACCTGCAGTGCAGATCCGGGACAGATTTCCAACGAA.

The sample holds a few counts of this clone. Mouse germline and gene names are used. The read terminates 4 residues ahead of where the CDR3 ends, so the germline J gene completes it. V usage is TRBV1 and J usage is TRBJ2-2; D call uncertain. The germline V gene has CDR1 NSQYPW and CDR2 LRSPGD (reference sequence). The CDR3 has 15 amino acids. With 0 bases removed from V and 6 bases from J, the gap between germline ends came to 11 bases. The covered CDR3 bases are TGCACCTGCAGTGCAGATGGAGGGTTGGCCGGG. It specifies CTCSADGGLAG. The full CDR3 reads CTCSADGGLAGQLYF.

Points on this clone: The gene symbols are mouse symbols. The read halts 4 residues ahead of the CDR3 end, with the missing end drawn from the germline J gene. The V gene is TRBV13-1, the J gene TRBJ1-1; 9 nucleotides line up with TRBD1. V lost 3 bases and J lost 2; bases outside the gene matches: 5. CDR1 NSHNY and CDR2 SYGAGN come from the germline V gene. This CDR3 spans 15 amino acids. The part of the CDR3 DNA that was read is TGTGCCAGCAGTGGGGACAGGGAGGGCAACACA. This translates into CASSGDREGNT. The full CDR3 protein reads CASSGDREGNTEVFF.